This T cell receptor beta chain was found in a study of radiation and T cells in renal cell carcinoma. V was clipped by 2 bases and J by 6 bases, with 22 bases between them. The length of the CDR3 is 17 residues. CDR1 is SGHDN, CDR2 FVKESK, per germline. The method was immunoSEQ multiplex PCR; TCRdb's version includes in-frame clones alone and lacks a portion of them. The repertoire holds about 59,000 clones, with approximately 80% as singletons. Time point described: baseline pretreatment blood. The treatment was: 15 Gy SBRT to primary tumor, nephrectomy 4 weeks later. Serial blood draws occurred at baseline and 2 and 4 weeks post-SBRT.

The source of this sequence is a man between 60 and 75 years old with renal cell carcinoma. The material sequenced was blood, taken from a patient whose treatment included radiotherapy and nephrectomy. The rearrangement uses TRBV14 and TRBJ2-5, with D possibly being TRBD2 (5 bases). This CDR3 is CASSQPMSTGSLKTQYF. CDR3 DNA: TGTGCCAGCAGCCAACCAATGAGCACGGGAAGTTTGAAGACCCAGTACTTC.